The 10 T cell receptor beta chains listed next were all sequenced from one sample in a study of blood T cell repertoires in COVID-19. Measured with immunoSEQ multiplex PCR; TCRdb has only the in-frame clones, and not every one. The table shows 150,000 to 200,000 clones, with approximately 90% occurring only once. Sequencing input: PBMCs or T cells enriched from blood (not recorded which). The receptors stem from a woman aged 45-60 years who had recovered from COVID-19.

The chain joins TRBV7-3 to TRBJ2-1; 10 nucleotides align to TRBD2. The CDR3 sequence is 13 residues long. V was pared by 5 bases and J by 6 bases, with 1 base of the junction left unmatched. Germline CDR1 is SGHTA and CDR2 is FQGTGA. CDR3 bases: TGTGCCAGCAGCAGACTAGCGGGCAATGAGCAGTTCTTC. This sequence encodes CASSRLAGNEQFF.

This clone appeared once. The chain carries TRBV2 and TRBJ2-1, with 7 positions matching TRBD2. This CDR3 region has 13 residues. Germline V gene data show CDR1 as SNHLY and CDR2 as FYNNEI. V shed 0 bases, J shed 8 bases, and the junction held 1 base outside the gene matches. The CDR3 DNA sequence: TGTGCCAGCAGTGAAGCGGGACTATATGAGCAGTTCTTC. This translates into CASSEAGLYEQFF.

V gene TRBV11-3 combines with J gene TRBJ2-4, with TRBD1 matching over 8 bases. The CDR3 is 16 amino acids. Losses at the gene ends were 1 base for V and 5 bases for J; bases not matched to a gene: 7. Looked up from germline, CDR1 is SGHNT and CDR2 is YENEEA. This chain's CDR3 is CASSLARQGRQNIQYF. Here the CDR3 DNA reads TGTGCCAGCAGCTTAGCCCGACAGGGGAGGCAAAACATTCAGTACTTC.

The DNA of the CDR3 is TGTGCCAGCAGTTTTAACCGAGGACTAGTACAAGAGACCCAGTACTTC. Its translation is CASSFNRGLVQETQYF. The gene calls are TRBV6-2 or TRBV6-3 and TRBJ2-5, with 7 bases aligning to TRBD2. Germline loops: CDR1 MNHEY, CDR2 SVGEGT. J lost 2 bases, V lost 4 bases, and 10 bases had no gene match. CDR3 length: 16 amino acids.

To note about this clone: This sample includes further DNA sequences coding for the same CDR3. The chain combines TRBV18 with TRBJ1-1; no clear D gene. Germline CDR1 KGHSH, CDR2 LQKENI. The CDR3 runs 13 residues. V lost 3 bases and J 2 bases, leaving 7 bases between the germline ends. Here the CDR3 DNA reads TGTGCCAGCTCACCCGCACTTAACACTGAAGCTTTCTTT. Translating gives CASSPALNTEAFF.

The V call is TRBV21-1, the J call TRBJ1-5; the DNA was not compared with TRBD1, the D call given in the table. TRBV21-1 is classified as a pseudogene. The CDR3 extends over 11 amino acids. The CDR3 reads CASSKVAGGHF. CDR3 DNA sequence: TGTGCCAGCAGCAAAGTCGCAGGGGGCCATTTT.

V and J are TRBV12-3 or TRBV12-4 and TRBJ1-1; D gene uncertain. The CDR3 has 13 amino acids. With 6 bases removed from V and 0 bases from J, the gap between germline ends came to 8 bases. The CDR3 DNA sequence: TGTGCCAGCAGGTTCCCTATGAACACTGAAGCTTTCTTT. Residues: CASRFPMNTEAFF.

This clone was seen just once. The chain links TRBV11-3 to TRBJ2-1; a weak D match, TRBD1 (6 bases). CDR1 and CDR2 from the germline V gene are SGHNT and YENEEA. The length of the CDR3 is 17 residues. Trimming pared 5 bases from V and 1 base from J, leaving 18 bases between. The CDR3 coding sequence is TGTGCCAGCAGCCCTTTCGACAGGTGGAAGTCCTACAATGAGCAGTTCTTC. Translating it yields CASSPFDRWKSYNEQFF.

The chain couples TRBV19 to TRBJ2-2, with 8 nucleotides matching TRBD2. CDR3 size: 16 residues. Germline CDR1 is LNHDA and CDR2 is SQIVND (reference sequence). J gave up 3 bases and V 5 bases, and 8 bases lay outside the gene matches. The CDR3 loop reads CASSPGLARDTGELFF. CDR3 bases: TGTGCCAGTAGTCCTGGACTAGCAAGGGACACCGGGGAGCTGTTTTTT.

This rearrangement joins TRBV6-5 to TRBJ1-6, with D perhaps matching TRBD1 (6 bases). Germline V gene lookup returns CDR1 MNHEY and CDR2 SVGAGI. Trimming took 8 bases from V and 6 from J, leaving 11 bases between them. This CDR3 is 13 amino acids long. CDR3 in DNA: TGTGCCAGCCACAGGGACGGTAATTCACCCCTCCACTTT. Amino acid sequence: CASHRDGNSPLHF.